This T cell receptor beta chain was recovered during a study of blood T cells in healthy people across ages. A second PCR of about 6 to 11 cycles used a sample-barcoded 5' primer and a J-beta primer mix. Using its own MiXCR run on the 5' RACE reads, TCRdb lists one record per CDR3 protein. The sample yields fewer than 800,000 distinct CDR3 sequences, about half seen once. Germline CDR1 MDHEN, CDR2 SYDVKM. Trimming took off 7 bases at V and 4 bases at J, with 17 bases between the two ends. The length of the CDR3 is 16 residues. The sequenced sample consisted of blood. The V call is TRBV28, the J call TRBJ1-6; no clear D. This TCR was recovered from a woman aged 55-75 years in good health. CDR3 amino acids: CASIKLSRQYNSPLHF. The DNA for the CDR3 is TGTGCCAGCATTAAACTGTCCAGGCAATATAATTCACCCCTCCACTTT.